This T cell receptor beta chain was sequenced for a study of cytomegalovirus exposure and HLA in healthy donors. V lost 7 bases, J lost 7 bases, and 17 bases lay in between. CDR3 length: 12 residues. Germline assignment: CDR1 SQVTM and CDR2 ANQGSEA. To note about this clone: Antigen: not known.

Notes on the study in general: Later work showed greater clonal expansion in HLA-associated TCR beta chains than in equally common others. In a later analysis, approximately 15,000 TCR beta sequences were associated with HLA alleles at 0.05 false discovery rate.

PCR primers comprised 60 Vbeta and 13 Jbeta primers. The protocol was immunoSEQ multiplex PCR, while the TCRdb copy is restricted to in-frame clones and leaves out a portion. The sample records some 130,000 clones, about 70% being singletons. The receptor's source is a man aged 35 to 55 in good health and CMV-seronegative. The rearrangement links TRBV29-1 to TRBJ2-7; perhaps TRBD2 as D (7 bases). The material sequenced was PBMCs. The CDR3 protein is CSAERGAGEQYF. The CDR3 region has the DNA TGCAGCGCCGAACGGGGGGCAGGGGAGCAGTACTTC.